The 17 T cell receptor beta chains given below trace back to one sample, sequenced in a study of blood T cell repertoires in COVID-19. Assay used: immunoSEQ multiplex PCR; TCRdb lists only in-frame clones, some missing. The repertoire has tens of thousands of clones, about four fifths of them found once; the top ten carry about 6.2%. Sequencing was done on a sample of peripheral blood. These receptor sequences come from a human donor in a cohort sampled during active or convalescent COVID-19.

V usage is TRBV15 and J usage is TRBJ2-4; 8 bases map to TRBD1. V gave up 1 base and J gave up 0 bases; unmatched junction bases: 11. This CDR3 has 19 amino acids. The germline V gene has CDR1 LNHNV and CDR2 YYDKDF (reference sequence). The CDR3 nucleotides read TGTGCCACCAGCAGAGTAGGCACAGGGGGAACCAAAGCCAAAAACATTCAGTACTTC. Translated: CATSRVGTGGTKAKNIQYF. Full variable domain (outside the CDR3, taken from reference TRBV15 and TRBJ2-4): DAMVIQNPRYQVTQFGKPVTLSCSQTLNHNVMYWYQQKSSQAPKLLFHYYDKDFNNEADTPDNFQSRRPNTSFCFLDIRSPGLGDTAMYLCATSRVGTGGTKAKNIQYFGAGTRLSVL.

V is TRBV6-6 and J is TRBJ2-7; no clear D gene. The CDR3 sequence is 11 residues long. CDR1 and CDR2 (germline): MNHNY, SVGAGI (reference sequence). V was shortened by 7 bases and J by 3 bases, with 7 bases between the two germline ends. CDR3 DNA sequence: TGTGCCAGCATGCGAGGCTACGAGCAGTACTTC. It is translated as CASMRGYEQYF.

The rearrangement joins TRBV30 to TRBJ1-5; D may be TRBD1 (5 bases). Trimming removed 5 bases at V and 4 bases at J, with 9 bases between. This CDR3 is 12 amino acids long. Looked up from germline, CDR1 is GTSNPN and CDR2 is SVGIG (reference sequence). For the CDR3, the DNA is TGTGCCTGGGCTGACAGTAATCAGCCCCAGCATTTT. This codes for CAWADSNQPQHF.

The DNA of the CDR3 is TGTGCCAGTAGTATAGAGGGCTCGAACACTGAAGCTTTCTTT. This gives the protein CASSIEGSNTEAFF. The rearrangement uses TRBV19 and TRBJ1-1; D is unresolved. Between the trimmed V and J ends, which lost 0 bases and 1 base, there was a span of 6 bases. The CDR3 runs to 14 residues. In germline, CDR1 is LNHDA, CDR2 SQIVND (reference sequence).

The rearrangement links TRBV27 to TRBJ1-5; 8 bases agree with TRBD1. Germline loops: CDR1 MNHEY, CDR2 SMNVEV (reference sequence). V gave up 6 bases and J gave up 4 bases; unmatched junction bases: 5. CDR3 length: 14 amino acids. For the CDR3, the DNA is TGTGCCAGCAGACCAGGGGGCCATAATCAGCCCCAGCATTTT. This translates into CASRPGGHNQPQHF.

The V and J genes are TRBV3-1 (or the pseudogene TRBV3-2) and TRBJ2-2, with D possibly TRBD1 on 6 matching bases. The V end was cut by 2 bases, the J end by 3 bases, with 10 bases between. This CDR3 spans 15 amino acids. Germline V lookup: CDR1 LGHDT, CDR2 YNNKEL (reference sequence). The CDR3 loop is CASSQTDSHTGELFF. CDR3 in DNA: TGTGCCAGCAGCCAAACGGACAGTCACACCGGGGAGCTGTTTTTT.

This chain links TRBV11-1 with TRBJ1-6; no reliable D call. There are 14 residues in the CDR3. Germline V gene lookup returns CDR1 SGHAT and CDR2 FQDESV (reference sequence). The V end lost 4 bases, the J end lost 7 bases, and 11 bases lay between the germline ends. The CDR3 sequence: CASSSVSTNSPLHF. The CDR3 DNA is TGTGCCAGCAGCTCTGTCAGTACCAATTCACCCCTCCACTTT. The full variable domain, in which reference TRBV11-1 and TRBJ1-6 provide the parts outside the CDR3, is EAEVAQSPRYKITEKSQAVAFWCDPISGHATLYWYRQILGQGPELLVQFQDESVVDDSQLPKDRFSAERLKGVDSTLKIQPAELGDSAMYLCASSSVSTNSPLHFGNGTRLTVT.

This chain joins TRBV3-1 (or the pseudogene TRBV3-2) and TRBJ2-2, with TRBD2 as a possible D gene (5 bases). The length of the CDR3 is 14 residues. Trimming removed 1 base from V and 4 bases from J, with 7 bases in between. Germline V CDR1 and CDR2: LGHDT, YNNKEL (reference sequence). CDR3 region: CASSQGTLTGELFF. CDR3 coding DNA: TGTGCCAGCAGCCAAGGGACTCTCACCGGGGAGCTGTTTTTT.

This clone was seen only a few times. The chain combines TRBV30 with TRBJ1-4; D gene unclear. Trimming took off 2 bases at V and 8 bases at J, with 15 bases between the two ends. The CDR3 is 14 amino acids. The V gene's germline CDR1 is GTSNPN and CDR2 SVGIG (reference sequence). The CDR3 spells CAWSLPGRPEKLFF. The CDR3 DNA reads TGTGCCTGGAGTCTCCCAGGCAGGCCCGAAAAACTGTTTTTT.

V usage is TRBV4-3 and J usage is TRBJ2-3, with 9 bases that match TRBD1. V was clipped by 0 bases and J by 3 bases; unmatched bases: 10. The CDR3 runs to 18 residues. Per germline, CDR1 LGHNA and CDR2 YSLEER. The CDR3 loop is CASSQDLKGTGRTDTQYF. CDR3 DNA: TGCGCCAGCAGCCAAGATCTTAAGGGGACAGGGCGAACAGATACGCAGTATTTT.

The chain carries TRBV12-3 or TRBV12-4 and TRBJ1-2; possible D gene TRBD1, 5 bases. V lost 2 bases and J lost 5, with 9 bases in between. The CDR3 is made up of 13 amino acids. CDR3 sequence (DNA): TGTGCCAGCAGTTTATCGGGGGGGTATGGCTACACCTTC. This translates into CASSLSGGYGYTF.

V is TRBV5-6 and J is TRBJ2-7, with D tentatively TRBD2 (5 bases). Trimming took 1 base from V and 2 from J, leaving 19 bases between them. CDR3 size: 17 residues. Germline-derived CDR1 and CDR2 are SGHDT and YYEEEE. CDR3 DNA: TGTGCCAGCAGCTTGAAGTACTCGCGGGCGCGGGCCTACGAGCAGTACTTC. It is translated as CASSLKYSRARAYEQYF.

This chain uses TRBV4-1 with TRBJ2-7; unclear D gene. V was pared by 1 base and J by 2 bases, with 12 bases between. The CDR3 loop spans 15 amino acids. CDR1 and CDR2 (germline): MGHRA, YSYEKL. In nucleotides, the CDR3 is TGCGCCAGCAGCCAAGTACAGTCTTCGACCTACGAGCAGTACTTC. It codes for CASSQVQSSTYEQYF.

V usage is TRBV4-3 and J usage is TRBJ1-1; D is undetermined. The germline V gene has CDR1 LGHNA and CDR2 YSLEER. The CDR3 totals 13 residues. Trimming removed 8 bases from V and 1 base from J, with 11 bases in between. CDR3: CASRDRQNTEAFF. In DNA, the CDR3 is TGCGCCAGCCGGGATAGGCAGAACACTGAAGCTTTCTTT.

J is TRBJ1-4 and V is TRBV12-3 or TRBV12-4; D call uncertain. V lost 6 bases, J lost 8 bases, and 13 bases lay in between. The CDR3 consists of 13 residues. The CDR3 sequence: CASSFNGREKLFF. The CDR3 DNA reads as TGTGCCAGCAGCTTTAACGGGAGGGAAAAACTGTTTTTT.

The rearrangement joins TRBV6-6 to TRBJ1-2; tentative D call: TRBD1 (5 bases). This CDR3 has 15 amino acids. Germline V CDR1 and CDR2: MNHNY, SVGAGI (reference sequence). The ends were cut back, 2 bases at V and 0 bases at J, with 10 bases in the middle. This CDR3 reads CASSYGGGANYGYTF. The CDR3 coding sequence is TGTGCCAGCAGTTACGGGGGAGGCGCTAACTATGGCTACACCTTC.

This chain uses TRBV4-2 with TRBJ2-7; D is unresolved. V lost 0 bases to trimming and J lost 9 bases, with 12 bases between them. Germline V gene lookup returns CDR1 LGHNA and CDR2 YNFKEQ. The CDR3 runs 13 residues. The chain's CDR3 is CASSQDTYLPQYF. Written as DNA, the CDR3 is TGTGCCAGCAGCCAAGATACTTACCTACCGCAGTACTTC.